These T cell receptor beta chains were read from a single sample in a study of response to subunit inactivated influenza vaccine. In TCRdb, the RT-PCR reads were re-called with MiXCR into one record per CDR3 protein. The repertoire holds more than 450,000 distinct CDR3 sequences, with roughly 10% as singletons. The source was PBMCs from blood, collected on the day of vaccination. The receptors shown here come from a man in his fifties who received an inactivated influenza vaccine. Each CDR3 is given with its conserved first and last residue. The D gene is left open where the match is weak. Clone size is shown for a subset of rows, as once, few, many or a class of expanded clone.

>.|15|TRBJ2-1|.|TRBV5-1
CASSLMQGSYNEQFF
TGCGCCAGCAGCTTGATGCAGGGGAGCTACAATGAGCAGTTCTTC
>.|14|TRBJ2-2|.|TRBV5-1
CASSLAPEYGELFF
TGCGCCAGCAGCTTAGCACCGGAGTACGGGGAGCTGTTTTTT
>.|13|TRBJ2-3|few|TRBV29-1
CSVGESSTDTQYF
TGCAGCGTTGGAGAATCTAGCACAGATACGCAGTATTTT
>.|17|TRBJ1-5|few|TRBV6-5
CASSYWGAAGSNQPQHF
TGTGCCAGCAGTTACTGGGGGGCCGCGGGTAGCAATCAGCCCCAGCATTTT
>.|15|TRBJ1-1|few|TRBV4-1
CASSQEGLLGTEAFF
TGCGCCAGCAGCCAAGAAGGCCTTCTGGGGACTGAAGCTTTCTTT
>.|13|TRBJ1-1|few|TRBV24-1
CATKRGVNTEAFF
TGTGCCACCAAACGGGGGGTTAACACTGAAGCTTTCTTT
>TRBD2|15|TRBJ2-7|many|TRBV6-1
CASSTGTRTSYEQYF
TGTGCCAGCAGTACCGGGACTAGAACGTCCTACGAGCAGTACTTC
>TRBD1|15|TRBJ1-5|.|TRBV6-2/TRBV6-3
CASSYNRGQGQPQHF
TGTGCCAGCAGTTACAACAGGGGGCAAGGGCAGCCCCAGCATTTT
>.|11|TRBJ2-7|few|TRBV6-2/TRBV6-3
CATWGFYEQYF
TGTGCCACCTGGGGTTTCTACGAGCAGTACTTC
>.|13|TRBJ1-6|few|TRBV7-8
CASSLVVNSPLHF
TGTGCCAGCAGCTTAGTGGTAAATTCACCCCTCCACTTT
>TRBD2|17|TRBJ2-5|many|TRBV5-5
CASRNILAGGPGETQYF
TGTGCCAGCAGGAACATACTAGCGGGAGGGCCAGGAGAGACCCAGTACTTC
>.|18|TRBJ2-3|few|TRBV24-1
CATSGSRGTATSTDTQYF
TGTGCCACCAGTGGGAGCCGAGGGACGGCAACTAGCACAGATACGCAGTATTTT
>TRBD1|14|TRBJ2-1|few|TRBV6-1
CASRTTQGAYEQFF
TGTGCCAGCAGGACCACCCAGGGGGCCTATGAGCAGTTCTTC
>TRBD2|16|TRBJ2-1|.|TRBV28
CASSPRGGGGYNEQFF
TGTGCCAGCAGTCCCCGCGGCGGGGGGGGCTACAATGAGCAGTTCTTC
>TRBD1|21|TRBJ2-5|few|TRBV5-1
CASSWTPGTGGPVRHQETQYF
TGCGCCAGCAGCTGGACTCCCGGGACAGGGGGCCCCGTGAGGCACCAAGAGACCCAGTACTTC
>TRBD1|15|TRBJ1-1|few|TRBV7-9
CASSWGTGGDTEAFF
TGTGCCAGCAGCTGGGGGACAGGGGGGGACACTGAAGCTTTCTTT
>.|17|TRBJ2-3|.|TRBV2
CASSDRNPGRSTDTQYF
TGTGCCAGCAGTGACCGTAACCCGGGACGCAGCACAGATACGCAGTATTTT
>TRBD2|15|TRBJ2-3|.|TRBV20-1
CSARLLAGGTDTQYF
TGCAGTGCTAGGTTACTAGCGGGAGGCACAGATACGCAGTATTTT
>TRBD1|14|TRBJ2-2|many|TRBV11-3
CASSLGQGHGELFF
TGTGCCAGCAGCTTAGGACAGGGCCACGGGGAGCTGTTTTTT
>.|14|TRBJ2-1|few|TRBV6-1
CASSHGAGYNEQFF
TGTGCCAGCAGCCACGGGGCGGGGTACAATGAGCAGTTCTTC
>TRBD2|12|TRBJ2-1|.|TRBV5-6
CASSPGGGGKFF
TGTGCCAGCAGCCCCGGGGGGGGTGGAAAGTTCTTC
>.|15|TRBJ1-5|many|TRBV4-1
CASSQGVILVGPQHF
TGCGCCAGCAGCCAAGGGGTAATCTTAGTCGGGCCCCAGCATTTT
>.|14|TRBJ2-1|.|TRBV5-6
CASSWSSARGEQFF
TGTGCCAGCAGCTGGTCTAGCGCGAGGGGTGAGCAGTTCTTC
>TRBD1|15|TRBJ2-2|few|TRBV27
CASSLTGTGPGELFF
TGTGCCAGCAGCTTGACCGGGACAGGTCCCGGGGAGCTGTTTTTT
>TRBD2|15|TRBJ2-7|many|TRBV4-3
CASSQGTGRGDEQYF
TGCGCCAGCAGCCAAGGGACGGGGCGGGGGGACGAGCAGTACTTC
>TRBD2|14|TRBJ2-7|.|TRBV6-2/TRBV6-3
CASRPRGGTYEQYF
TGTGCCAGCAGGCCCCGCGGGGGGACCTACGAGCAGTACTTC
>TRBD1|16|TRBJ1-1|.|TRBV5-1
CASSSRTGHPQGEAFF
TGCGCCAGCAGCTCGAGGACAGGGCACCCGCAGGGTGAAGCTTTCTTT
>TRBD1|18|TRBJ2-7|.|TRBV4-2
CASSHQIGTGGAVDEQYF
TGTGCCAGCAGCCATCAGATAGGGACAGGGGGCGCGGTCGACGAGCAGTACTTC
>.|14|TRBJ2-2|.|TRBV6-2/TRBV6-3
CASSYSPGTGELFF
TGTGCCAGCAGTTACTCTCCAGGCACCGGGGAGCTGTTTTTT
>TRBD2|13|TRBJ2-5|many|TRBV20-1
CSASPGGLETQYF
TGCAGTGCTAGCCCGGGGGGGCTAGAGACCCAGTACTTC
>.|14|TRBJ1-1|.|TRBV5-1
CASSLGPPGAEAFF
TGCGCCAGCAGCTTGGGACCCCCCGGCGCTGAAGCTTTCTTT
>TRBD1|13|TRBJ1-2|.|TRBV5-6
CASRAGTDYGYTF
TGTGCCAGCAGGGCCGGGACAGACTATGGCTACACCTTC
>.|14|TRBJ1-5|.|TRBV5-1
CASSLDGAYQPQHF
TGCGCCAGCAGCTTGGATGGGGCCTATCAGCCCCAGCATTTT
>.|12|TRBJ2-7|.|TRBV20-1
CSASRLSYEQYF
TGCAGTGCTAGCCGACTTTCCTACGAGCAGTACTTC
>TRBD2|12|TRBJ2-7|many|TRBV7-9
CASSSLAGEQYF
TGTGCCAGCAGCTCACTAGCGGGGGAGCAGTACTTC
>TRBD2|15|TRBJ2-3|.|TRBV20-1
CSARLAGESTDTQYF
TGCAGTGCCCGACTAGCGGGAGAGAGCACAGATACGCAGTATTTT
>.|15|TRBJ2-2|many|TRBV12-3/TRBV12-4
CAQRFGSANTGELFF
TGTGCCCAACGCTTTGGGAGCGCGAACACCGGGGAGCTGTTTTTT
>.|15|TRBJ2-1|many|TRBV4-1
CASSQKSEKRGEQFF
TGCGCCAGCAGCCAGAAGAGTGAGAAAAGGGGTGAGCAGTTCTTC
>.|15|TRBJ1-2|.|TRBV7-9
CASSILTGGSYGYTF
TGTGCCAGCAGCATATTGACAGGTGGATCGTATGGCTACACCTTC
>.|15|TRBJ2-1|.|TRBV20-1
CSANSKGLLGYEQFF
TGCAGTGCTAATTCAAAGGGCCTTCTGGGATATGAGCAGTTCTTC
>TRBD2|18|TRBJ2-3|.|TRBV20-1
CCARDWGLAGGNTDTQYF
TGCTGTGCTAGAGATTGGGGTCTAGCGGGGGGAAACACAGATACGCAGTATTTT